This T cell receptor (beta chain) derives from a study of T cells in Graves' hyperthyroidism and ophthalmopathy. Study-level results: Patients with ophthalmopathy were separated from those with stable hyperthyroidism by a 13 V-J model. The model's output predicted ophthalmopathy at a median of about 5.9 months prior to onset.

This CDR3 spans 17 amino acids. Looked up from germline, CDR1 is SNHLY and CDR2 is FYNNEI. V lost 7 bases, J lost 2 bases, and 11 bases stayed unmatched. Amplification yielded TCR beta CDR3 regions, with RNA transcripts as the source. Using the HTBI primer set, a first-round RT-PCR was run on the TCR CDR3. MiXCR was run by TCRdb on the multiplex PCR reads, yielding one entry per CDR3 protein. The data show 380,000 or so distinct CDR3 sequences, 13% seen once. This clonotype was recorded at least ten times. Antigen unknown. The chain recombines TRBV2 with TRBJ2-2, with 9 bases identical to TRBD2. Sequenced sample: blood. The clonotype was recovered from a man aged 30 to 45 with Graves' hyperthyroidism that later progressed to Graves' ophthalmopathy. The CDR3 loop reads CASTPRGGGANTGELFF. CDR3 in DNA: TGTGCCAGCACCCCAAGGGGCGGGGGGGCCAACACCGGGGAGCTGTTTTTT.